This T cell receptor (beta chain) was captured by sequencing in a study of STAT3 mutations in large granular lymphocyte leukemia (dated 2019 in TCRdb). Some background on the complete study: About half of the T-LGLL patients who underwent longitudinal sequencing carried canonical activating STAT3 mutations. On average, sequencing was done at around 4 time points per patient, with the number of samplings ranging from 2 to 8. Over half of the T-LGLL patients were given one or more immunosuppressive therapy regimens, and 40% of those treated had a hematologic response. As controls within the study, a couple of patients with natural killer LGL leukemia were also sequenced longitudinally. From an initial cohort of roughly 220 LGL patients, under 20 representative T-LGLL cases were picked for longitudinal TCRbeta and STAT3 sequencing. Patients with T-cell large granular lymphocyte leukemia underwent serial deep sequencing of TCRbeta CDR3 and STAT3 to reconstruct clonal hierarchy and dynamics. Summary of the overall study and its limitations: At least one immunodominant TCRbeta clonotype was present in every T-LGLL patient, and multiple immunodominant subclonotypes appeared in about half of the T-LGLL patients. Since codominant clonotypes persisted in some patients, a small but highly pathogenic clone may have gone undetected. The burden of the dominant TCR clone was higher than the STAT3 mutant burden in several patients, which suggests that the STAT3 mutation arose secondarily inside a clone that had already expanded. Because no samples were available when a clone first appeared, clonal expansion had to be inferred from samplings taken at other points. The linking of therapy response to changes in TCR clonal burden was complicated by variable intervals between samplings and differing treatment regimens. TCR clonotype switching after therapy was observed in about 35% of the 18 patients, and all newly emerging clones were found to be STAT3 wild type.

The same DNA, extracted from blood mononuclear cells, served for both the TCR sequencing and the STAT3 sequencing. V lost 5 bases and J lost 0 bases; the stretch between them is 8 bases long. CDR3 length: 15 amino acids, cysteine to phenylalanine. Left in the record is the CDR3 DNA by itself, 45 bases read in frame from the first base. Reading the germline V gene (reference sequence) gives CDR1 MNHEY and CDR2 SMNVEV. TCRbeta libraries were sequenced on an Illumina MiSeq, averaging about 41,000 productive templates per sample. Multiplex PCR amplification was used to generate TCRbeta CDR3 libraries with the immunoSEQ assay. The original pipeline was this. Repertoire diversity was calculated as previously defined, with values near 0 taken to indicate extremely monoclonal samples. What TCRdb holds here is the immuneACCESS table cut down to in-frame rearrangements. Part of the clones is not present; checked against another copy, under half of the missing clones reflect an unresolved V gene, and the others are unexplained. V and J calls and clone size are copied from that table; D and trimming were computed from the DNA. This sample holds approximately 17,000 clones; approximately 85% were observed only once. About 9% of the sample goes to the ten largest clones.

With regard to this clone: The clone's antigen remains unknown. One base away there is no much larger clone; base qualities are not given.

This chain is built from TRBV27 and TRBJ2-6; the D gene identity is not certain. Sequenced: peripheral blood mononuclear cells. This receptor was obtained from a man aged 50-60 years with T-cell large granular lymphocyte leukemia. Some clones in this sample may be carry-over from other donors' samples. The age is the age at diagnosis. The CDR3 protein sequence reads: CASSPDGSGANVLTF. The sequenced DNA: TGTGCCAGCAGTCCCGACGGCTCTGGGGCCAACGTCCTGACTTTC.